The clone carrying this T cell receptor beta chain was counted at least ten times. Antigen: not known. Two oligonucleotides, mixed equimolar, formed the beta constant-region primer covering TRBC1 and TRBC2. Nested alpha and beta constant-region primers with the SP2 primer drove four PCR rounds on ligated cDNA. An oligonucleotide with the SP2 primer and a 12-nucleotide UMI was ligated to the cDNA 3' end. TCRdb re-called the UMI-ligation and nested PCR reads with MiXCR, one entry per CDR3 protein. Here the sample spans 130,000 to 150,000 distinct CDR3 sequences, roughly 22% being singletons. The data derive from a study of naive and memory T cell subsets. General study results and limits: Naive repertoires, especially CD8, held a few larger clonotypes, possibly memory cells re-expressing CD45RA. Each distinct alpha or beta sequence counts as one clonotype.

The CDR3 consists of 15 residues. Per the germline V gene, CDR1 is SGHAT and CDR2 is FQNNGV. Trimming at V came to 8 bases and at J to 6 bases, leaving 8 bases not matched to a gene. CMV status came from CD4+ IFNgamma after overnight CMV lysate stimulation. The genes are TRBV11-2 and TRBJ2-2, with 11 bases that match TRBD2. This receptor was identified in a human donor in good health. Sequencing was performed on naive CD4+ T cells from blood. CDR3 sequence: CASRRLAGRPGELFF. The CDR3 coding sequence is TGTGCCAGCCGGAGACTAGCGGGAAGGCCCGGGGAGCTGTTTTTT.